This T cell receptor (beta chain) stems from a study of immune characteristics of hereditary and idiopathic chronic pancreatitis. In terms of the full investigation: Local pancreatic immune cells and TCRbeta repertoires were profiled in hereditary and idiopathic chronic pancreatitis and were compared with control organ donor pancreases. In total, 5 control pancreases, seven or eight hereditary chronic pancreatitis pancreases and about six idiopathic chronic pancreatitis pancreases underwent TCRbeta sequencing. The gDNA-based approach was selected because minimal in vitro experimental manipulation of pancreas-infiltrating T cells was involved. What the work shows at the level of the full study, not this receptor alone: Chronic pancreatitis caused by alcohol use was excluded from the study. Vbeta-Jbeta gene family usage, including TRBV10, TRBV19, TRBV23 and TRBV5, differed between hereditary and idiopathic chronic pancreatitis. Because patient tissue could only be obtained at the time of TPIAT, differences in disease duration may have influenced the immune findings. Among 10 to 15 chronic pancreatitis patients, the number of productive TCR rearrangements showed a positive correlation with disease severity scores. Compared with controls, both chronic pancreatitis groups had significantly higher TCRbeta repertoire diversity and lower clonality.

Libraries were made using the immunoSEQ multiplex PCR assay. The TCRbeta CDR3 region and neighboring sequences were amplified from pancreatic genomic DNA and then sequenced. The published analysis was carried out like this. Repertoire diversity was measured as a mean normalized Shannon-Wiener index, alongside productive clonality and productive rearrangement counts. Control and chronic pancreatitis repertoire metrics were compared by means of the nonparametric Mann-Whitney U test. Shared clonotypes were defined as CDR3beta sequences with identical amino acid composition and length across subjects. TCRdb took over this immuneACCESS table, retaining in-frame rearrangements with V and J assigned. Such tables are incomplete; in checked studies, under half of the missing clones stem from an unresolved V gene, and the remainder is unexplained. V and J calls and clone size are as listed in that table; D and trimming were resolved from the DNA. The sample contains several thousand clones, around 75% of them found a single time. The top ten clones comprise around 7.3% of the sample.

A note on this clone: It has no known antigen specificity. Per-nucleotide qualities are absent, and no much larger clonotype sits a single base away.

Reading the germline V gene gives CDR1 SQVTM and CDR2 ANQGSEA. At the junction V is shortened by 4 bases and J by 5 bases, with 14 bases in between. The CDR3 holds 13 amino acids from the cysteine to the phenylalanine. Solely the CDR3 DNA is kept, with 39 bases framed from the first base. Pancreas tissue with chronic pancreatitis was obtained from patients having total pancreatectomy with islet autotransplantation (TPIAT). None of the chronic pancreatitis patients included in the study had a known history of diabetes. For TCRbeta sequencing, genomic DNA was extracted directly from bulk pancreas tissue, without T cell sorting. Pancreas tissues from patients and organ donors were collected consecutively at two US centers.

Sample: pancreas tissue with hereditary chronic pancreatitis. The rearranged chain carries TRBV29-1 and TRBJ1-1; there is no confident call for the D gene. This TCR derives from a human donor with chronic pancreatitis. Read as DNA, the sequence is TGCAGCGTTGCGACCAAGCCGGAGACTGAAGCTTTCTTT. Its protein is CSVATKPETEAFF. When the CDR3 is completed using the reference TRBV29-1 and TRBJ1-1 genes on either side, the full variable domain is SAVISQKPSRDICQRGTSLTIQCQVDSQVTMMFWYRQQPGQSLTLIATANQGSEATYESGFVIDKFPISRPNLTFSTLTVSNMSPEDSSIYLCSVATKPETEAFFGQGTRLTVV.